This TCR beta chain is from a study of a mutant IDH1 vaccine in newly diagnosed glioma. Specified time point: week 23, last vaccination. Vaccinated patients received 300 ug of mutant IDH1 20-mer peptide per dose, with topical imiquimod. In regard to this clone: Antigen unknown.

Study-level findings and limits: Whatever changes occurred in top peripheral T cell clonotypes seemed unrelated to pseudoprogression.

The method was immunoSEQ multiplex PCR; TCRdb's version includes in-frame clones alone and lacks a portion of them. Among approximately 60,000 clones listed, 81% were seen once. The sequence was collected from a woman between 40 and 50 years old with glioma. Some clones in this sample may be carry-over from other donors' samples. The sequences come from PBMCs, collected from a glioma patient whose treatment included an IDH1 peptide vaccine.

CDR3 loop: CASSLESFGSGGGYTF. The CDR3 bases are TGTGCCAGCAGCTTAGAGTCATTTGGGAGCGGCGGTGGCTACACCTTC. The chain recombines TRBV7-8 with TRBJ1-2; D call uncertain. Germline values: CDR1 SGHVS, CDR2 FQNEAQ. This CDR3 has 16 residues. V dropped 1 base and J dropped 7 bases, with 19 bases sitting between them. The whole variable domain, remainder taken from reference TRBV7-8 and TRBJ1-2, is GAGVSQSPRYKVAKRGQDVALRCDPISGHVSLFWYQQALGQGPEFLTYFQNEAQLDKSGLPSDRFFAERPEGSVSTLKIQRTQQEDSAVYLCASSLESFGSGGGYTFGSGTRLTVV.